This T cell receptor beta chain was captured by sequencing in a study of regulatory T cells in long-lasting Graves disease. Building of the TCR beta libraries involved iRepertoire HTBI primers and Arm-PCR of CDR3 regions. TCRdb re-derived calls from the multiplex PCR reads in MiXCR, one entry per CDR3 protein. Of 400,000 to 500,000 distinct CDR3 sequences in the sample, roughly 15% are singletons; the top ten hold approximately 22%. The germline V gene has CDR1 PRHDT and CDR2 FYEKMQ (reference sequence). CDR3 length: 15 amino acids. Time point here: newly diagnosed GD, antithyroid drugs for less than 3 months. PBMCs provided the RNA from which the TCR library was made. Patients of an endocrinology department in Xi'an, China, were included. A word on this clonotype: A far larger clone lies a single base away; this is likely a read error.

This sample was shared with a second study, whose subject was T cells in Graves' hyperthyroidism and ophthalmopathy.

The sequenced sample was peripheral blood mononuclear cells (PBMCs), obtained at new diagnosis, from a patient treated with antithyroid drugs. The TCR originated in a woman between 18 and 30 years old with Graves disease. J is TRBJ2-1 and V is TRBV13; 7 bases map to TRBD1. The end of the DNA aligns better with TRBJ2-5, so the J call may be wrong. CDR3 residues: CASSRAGGREETQYF. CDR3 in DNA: TGTGCCAGCAGCCGGGCAGGGGGACGGGAAGAGACCCAGTACTTC.